Listed below are T cell receptor beta chains from one sample, sequenced in a study of blood T cell repertoires in COVID-19. Repertoires were generated with immunoSEQ multiplex PCR, while TCRdb's copy carries only in-frame clones and drops some. The table lists over 200,000 clones, approximately 87% of them singletons. The sample taken for sequencing was peripheral blood. The receptors stem from a man in his sixties who had recovered from COVID-19. Both conserved end residues are part of each CDR3. D genes are given only for firm matches.

j_call v_call d_call cdr3_aa
TRBJ2-1 TRBV6-2/TRBV6-3 NA CASSDLSGEVYNEQFF
TRBJ2-7 TRBV4-2 NA CASSQEDSPSTQQYF
TRBJ1-1 TRBV5-1 TRBD1 CASSLQGVTEAFF
TRBJ1-1 TRBV7-2 NA CASSLAQGLGTEAFF
TRBJ2-2 TRBV30 TRBD2 CAWSVWGGTGELFF
TRBJ2-1 TRBV29-1 TRBD1 CSVRRTGANNEQFF
TRBJ2-1 TRBV6-5 TRBD2 CASRLLGTITNEQFF
TRBJ1-4 TRBV2 TRBD1 CASSDSGGGSEKLFF
TRBJ1-4 TRBV5-1 NA CASSVATNEKLFF
TRBJ1-4 TRBV9 NA CASSVGGGEKLFF
TRBJ1-2 TRBV29-1 NA CSVESPGEANYGYTF
TRBJ1-5 TRBV28 TRBD1 CASSLGGDRAQPQHF
TRBJ1-2 TRBV5-6 NA CASSFRANYGYTF
TRBJ2-1 TRBV9 TRBD2 CASSVGRRDSSGGAHEQFF
TRBJ1-1 TRBV7-3 TRBD1 CASSATGGGTEAFF
TRBJ2-1 TRBV5-4 TRBD2 CASSSPGLAGLGGQFF
TRBJ1-3 TRBV7-9 NA CASSQGGDGNTIYF
TRBJ1-1 TRBV30 TRBD1 CARTGRDTEAFF
TRBJ1-5 TRBV7-9 NA CASSLAGRGSNQPQHF
TRBJ1-4 TRBV7-3 TRBD1 CASSRDSGGPLFF